The 20 T cell receptor beta chains reported below all come from one sample, sequenced in a study of tumor-infiltrating lymphocytes in primary liver carcinoma. Unsorted bulk tissue (about 18-30 mg) underwent RNA and DNA co-extraction. cDNA specific to TCR beta was made from around 530 ng of total RNA, with a constant-region primer employed for priming. Three nested multiplex PCR rounds, a slightly modified ARM-PCR, produced the libraries for TCR beta. TRBV1-TRBV30 forward and Cbeta reverse primers drove the first two roughly 10-cycle rounds. TCRdb ran MiXCR on the multiplex PCR reads and lists one entry per CDR3 protein. The data hold 100,000 or so distinct CDR3 sequences, with roughly 80% observed a single time. Source material: liver tumor tissue from sampling region 3. The subset was: tumor region T3, left-lateral pole. These receptors originate from a man aged 35 to 55 with primary liver carcinoma and hepatitis B virus infection.

Comments on this clonotype: The junction departs from the called germline gene at one end, perhaps through a read error. V gene TRBV5-4 combines with J gene TRBJ1-5, with D unclear. Germline CDR1 reads SGHNT; CDR2 reads YYREEE (reference sequence). The CDR3 extends over 15 amino acids. The chain's CDR3 is CASSRDGNGNQPQHF. CDR3 nucleotides: TGTGCTAGCAGCCGCGACGGAAATGGCAATCAGCCCCAGCATTTT.

Details on this clonotype: The CDR3 carries no conserved terminal phenylalanine or tryptophan, so it likely arises from a read error. Because the CDR3's place on the DNA is in doubt, the DNA is left out and the CDR3 is given as listed by TCRdb. J is TRBJ2-3 and V is TRBV11-2; TRBD1 is the table's D call, not checked against the DNA. The CDR3 contains 16 residues when both ends are counted. The germline CDR1 and CDR2 sequences are SGHAT and FQNNGV. CDR3 protein: CASSPWTGGVTDTHYL.

In the case of this clonotype: The germline gene is not matched at one end of the junction; a read error may be the cause. This rearrangement joins TRBV6-6 to TRBJ2-2, with D perhaps matching TRBD1 (5 bases). The germline gives CDR1 MNHNY, CDR2 SVGAGI (reference sequence). The CDR3 totals 18 residues. The DNA of the CDR3 is TGTGTCAGCAGTTACCCTCTGCGACAAGGGGTTGCCACCGGGGAGCTGTTTTTT. Its protein product is CVSSYPLRQGVATGELFF.

This clonotype was counted many times. The rearrangement links TRBV30 to TRBJ2-7; weak D call: TRBD1 (6 bases). V shed 2 bases and J shed 0 bases, with 17 bases lying between them. Germline CDR1 and CDR2: GTSNPN and SVGIG (reference sequence). CDR3 length: 16 amino acids. The CDR3 DNA is TGTGCCTGGAGTCCACGCGGTGGACAGTCCTCCTACGAGCAGTACTTC. It specifies CAWSPRGGQSSYEQYF.

With regard to this clonotype: Germline is not matched at one junction end, which may reflect a read error. The chain employs TRBV28 and TRBJ2-4; D gene unclear. This CDR3 is built from 16 residues. Germline V CDR1 and CDR2: MDHEN, SYDVKM. In DNA form, the CDR3 reads TGTGCCAGCAGCGATCAAGAGGCCATAGCCAAAAACATTCAATACTTC. Encoded protein: CASSDQEAIAKNIQYF. Full variable domain (rest looked up from reference TRBV28 and TRBJ2-4): DVKVTQSSRYLVKRTGEKVFLECVQDMDHENMFWYRQDPGLGLRLIYFSYDVKMKEKGDIPEGYSVSREKKERFSLILESASTNQTSMYLCASSDQEAIAKNIQYFGAGTRLSVL.

This clonotype came up a few times. The rearrangement links TRBV5-1 to TRBJ2-7; 9 bases are shared with TRBD2. V lost 0 bases to trimming and J lost 3 bases; unmatched junction nucleotides: 7. Germline CDR1 is SGHRS and CDR2 is YFSETQ. This CDR3 contains 16 residues. CDR3 region: CASSLAGAGGLYEQYF. The CDR3 nucleotides read TGCGCCAGCAGCTTGGCCGGAGCGGGAGGCCTCTACGAGCAGTACTTC.

Note on this clonotype: Germline is not matched at one junction end, which may reflect a read error. J is TRBJ2-3 and V is TRBV6-1; D possibly corresponds to TRBD2 (6 bases). CDR1 and CDR2 (germline): MNHNS, SASEGT. This CDR3 region has 16 residues. CDR3 in amino acids: CATSERRGLRSDTQYF. The DNA of the CDR3 is TGTGCCACCAGTGAAAGGCGGGGACTTCGCTCAGATACGCAGTATTTT.

With regard to this clonotype: The junction departs from germline at one end; a sequencing error may be responsible. The genes are TRBV11-1 and TRBJ2-4; 8 bases agree with TRBD2. CDR3 length: 17 residues. Germline V gene data show CDR1 as SGHAT and CDR2 as FQDESV (reference sequence). CDR3 in DNA: TGTGTCAGCAGCTTTCCCGGGACTAGTGGGACCAATAACATTAAGTACTTC. The encoded protein is CVSSFPGTSGTNNIKYF. The whole variable domain, remainder taken from reference TRBV11-1 and TRBJ2-4, is EAEVAQSPRYKITEKSQAVAFWCDPISGHATLYWYRQILGQGPELLVQFQDESVVDDSQLPKDRFSAERLKGVDSTLKIQPAELGDSAMYLCVSSFPGTSGTNNIKYFGAGTRLSVL.

Comments on this clonotype: Germline is not matched at one junction end, which may reflect a read error. This chain uses TRBV4-3 with TRBJ2-2; possible D gene TRBD1, 5 bases. CDR1 LGHNA and CDR2 YSLEER come from the germline V gene. The CDR3 spans 18 residues. The CDR3: CASSQTSGGHTNTRELFF. CDR3 bases: TGCGCCAGCAGCCAAACCAGTGGCGGACATACGAACACCCGGGAGCTGTTTTTT.

This sequence joins TRBV5-4 and TRBJ1-5; D gene ambiguous. V was cut by 4 bases and J by 4 bases, with 12 bases left in between. The germline V gene has CDR1 SGHNT and CDR2 YYREEE (reference sequence). This CDR3 has 14 amino acids. The CDR3 nucleotides are TGTGCCAGCAGCATGGGAGGAGGTAATCAGCCCCAGCATTTT. Its protein is CASSMGGGNQPQHF.

In the case of this clonotype: An end of the junction differs from the germline gene, which may be a read error. V and J are TRBV5-4 and TRBJ2-3; 7 positions match TRBD2. Germline V lookup: CDR1 SGHNT, CDR2 YYREEE (reference sequence). This CDR3 contains 16 residues. The CDR3 DNA reads TGTGCCAGTAGCTTGCTCACGGGAGGACCCACAGATACGCAGTATTTT. The encoded protein is CASSLLTGGPTDTQYF.

Points on this clonotype: A junction end diverges from the germline sequence, so it may reflect a read error. The J gene is TRBJ2-1, the V gene TRBV28; D is possibly TRBD1 (5 bases). The DNA end is more similar to TRBJ2-7, so the J call may be wrong. In germline, CDR1 is MDHEN, CDR2 SYDVKM. The CDR3 spans 16 residues. This chain's CDR3 is CAGSSTGQFSYNEQYF. CDR3 in DNA: TGTGCCGGCAGTTCAACCGGACAATTCTCCTACAATGAGCAGTACTTC.

The gene calls are TRBV19 and TRBJ1-5; a weak D match, TRBD1 (5 bases). Germline V lookup: CDR1 LNHDA, CDR2 SQIVND (reference sequence). The CDR3 is 14 amino acids. V lost 5 bases and J lost 7, with 15 bases in between. In DNA form, the CDR3 reads TGTGCCAGTAGTTCCTTGGGGGGTCAGCAGCCCCAGCATTTT. This sequence encodes CASSSLGGQQPQHF. The variable domain in full, with the rest retrieved from reference TRBV19 and TRBJ1-5, is DGGITQSPKYLFRKEGQNVTLSCEQNLNHDAMYWYRQDPGQGLRLIYYSQIVNDFQKGDIAEGYSVSREKKESFPLTVTSAQKNPTAFYLCASSSLGGQQPQHFGDGTRLSIL.

In regard to this clonotype: At one of its ends the junction is not consistent with the germline gene, which may arise from a read error. The chain has TRBV11-2 and TRBJ1-2; D uncertain. Per the germline V gene, CDR1 is SGHAT and CDR2 is FQNNGV. The CDR3 contains 13 residues. CDR3 region: CASNLDRVGGYTF. CDR3 coding DNA: TGTGCCAGCAACTTAGATCGTGTCGGTGGCTATACCTTC.

On this clonotype itself: The conserved phenylalanine or tryptophan normally closing the CDR3 is absent here, so this likely arose from a read error. No DNA is shown, since the ends of the CDR3 on it are uncertain; the CDR3 is the one TCRdb lists. V gene TRBV5-1 combines with J gene TRBJ2-1; TRBD1, as called in the table, went unchecked against the DNA. The CDR3 length is 16 residues, termini included. CDR1 is SGHRS, CDR2 YFSETQ, per germline. The CDR3 loop reads CASSLAPGQGYNERFL.

A note on this clonotype: Being one base from a much bigger clone, this may be a read error. This chain links TRBV28 with TRBJ1-2; D possibly corresponds to TRBD1 (5 bases). CDR1 MDHEN and CDR2 SYDVKM come from the germline V gene. Trimming took off 6 bases at V and 3 bases at J, with 17 bases between the two ends. The CDR3 extends over 15 amino acids. CDR3 amino acids: CASSFGAQEDYGYTF. CDR3 DNA: TGTGCCAGCAGCTTCGGGGCCCAGGAGGACTATGGCTACACCTTC.

This clonotype was picked up a small number of times. This rearrangement joins TRBV7-3 to TRBJ2-3, with D tentatively TRBD1 (7 bases). V was cut by 4 bases and J by 3 bases, with 14 bases left in between. The germline V gene encodes CDR1 SGHTA and CDR2 FQGTGA. This CDR3 comprises 15 residues. CDR3 sequence reads: CASSSQGRWTDTQYF. CDR3 sequence (DNA): TGTGCCAGCAGCTCACAGGGGAGGTGGACAGATACGCAGTATTTT.

This clonotype is deemed medium-sized. One end of the junction varies from germline; a read error may be responsible. The V call is TRBV5-4, the J call TRBJ2-3, with D maybe TRBD1 (6 bases). The CDR3 runs to 11 residues. Germline loops: CDR1 SGHNT, CDR2 YYREEE (reference sequence). The CDR3 loop reads CASSQNERTDF. DNA for the CDR3: TGTGCCAGCAGCCAGAACGAAAGGACAGATTTT.

A few counts support this clonotype. This may stem from a read error, because a much larger clone lies one nucleotide away. The chain joins TRBV5-1 to TRBJ2-4, with no clear D. From germline, CDR1 is SGHRS and CDR2 YFSETQ. The CDR3 totals 14 residues. The V end was cut by 0 bases, the J end by 2 bases, with 6 bases between. CDR3 region: CASSLGDTKNIQYF. In nucleotides, the CDR3 is TGCGCCAGCAGCTTGGGGGATACCAAAAACATTCAGTACTTC. Drawing the rest from reference TRBV5-1 and TRBJ2-4, the complete variable domain is KAGVTQTPRYLIKTRGQQVTLSCSPISGHRSVSWYQQTPGQGLQFLFEYFSETQRNKGNFPGRFSGRQFSNSRSEMNVSTLELGDSALYLCASSLGDTKNIQYFGAGTRLSVL.

Only one count was recorded for this clonotype. This rearrangement joins TRBV4-2 to TRBJ2-1; TRBD1 aligns across 10 bases. The CDR3 is made up of 16 amino acids. Per the germline V gene, CDR1 is LGHNA and CDR2 is YNFKEQ. V trimming: 3 bases; J trimming: 4 bases; junction bases outside the gene matches: 6. CDR3 nucleotides: TGTGCCAGCAGCCACGCCGTGGGACAGGGGTACAATGAGCAGTTCTTC. As protein: CASSHAVGQGYNEQFF.